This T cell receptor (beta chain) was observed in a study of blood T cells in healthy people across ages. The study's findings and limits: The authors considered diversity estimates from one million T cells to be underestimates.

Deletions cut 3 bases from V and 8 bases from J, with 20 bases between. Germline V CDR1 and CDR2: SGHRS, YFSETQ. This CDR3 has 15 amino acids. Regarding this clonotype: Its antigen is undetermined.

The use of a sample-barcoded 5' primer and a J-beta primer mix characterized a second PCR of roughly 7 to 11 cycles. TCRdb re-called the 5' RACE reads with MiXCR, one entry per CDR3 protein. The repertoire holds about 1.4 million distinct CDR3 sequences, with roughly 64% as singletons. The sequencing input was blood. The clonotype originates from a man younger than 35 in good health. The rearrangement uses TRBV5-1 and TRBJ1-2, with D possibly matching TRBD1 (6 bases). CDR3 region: CASSSQLDGGQGYTF. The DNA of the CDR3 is TGCGCCAGCAGCTCCCAACTGGACGGGGGGCAGGGCTACACCTTC.